This TCR beta chain was captured in a study of T cells in Graves' hyperthyroidism and ophthalmopathy. Whole-study results and caveats: The model's output predicted ophthalmopathy at a median of 6.5 months prior to onset.

This clonotype was observed a few times. Its antigen is currently unknown. Researchers amplified the TCR beta CDR3 regions from RNA transcripts. A first-round RT-PCR of the TCR CDR3 used the HTBI primer set. One entry per CDR3 protein results from TCRdb running MiXCR on the multiplex PCR reads. Of hundreds of thousands of distinct CDR3 sequences in the sample, 15% to 20% are singletons; the top ten hold over 3.5%. Trimming took 1 base from V and 1 from J, leaving 10 bases between them. Germline CDR1 and CDR2: SGHVS and FNYEAQ. The CDR3 runs 15 residues. The material sequenced was blood. The receptor was derived from a woman aged 25-40 years with Graves' hyperthyroidism. The V call is TRBV7-6, the J call TRBJ1-1, with a possible D match to TRBD1 (5 bases). CDR3 DNA: TGTGCCAGCAGCTTAGGTCCGGGGCAGAACACTGAAGCTTTCTTT. Amino acids: CASSLGPGQNTEAFF.